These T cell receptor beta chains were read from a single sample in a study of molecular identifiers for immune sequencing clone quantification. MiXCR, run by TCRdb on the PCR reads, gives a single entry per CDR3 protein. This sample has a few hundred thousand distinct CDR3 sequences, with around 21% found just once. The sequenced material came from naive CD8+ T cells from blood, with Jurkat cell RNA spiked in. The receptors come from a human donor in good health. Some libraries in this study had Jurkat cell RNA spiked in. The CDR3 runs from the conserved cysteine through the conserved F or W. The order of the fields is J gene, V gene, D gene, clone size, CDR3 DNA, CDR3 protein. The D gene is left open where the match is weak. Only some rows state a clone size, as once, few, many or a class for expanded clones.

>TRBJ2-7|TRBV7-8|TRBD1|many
TGTGCCAGCAGCTTCCTGGGGACAGGGGGTGCCTACGAGCAGTACTTC
CASSFLGTGGAYEQYF
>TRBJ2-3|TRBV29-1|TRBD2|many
TGCAGCGTTGAGCTAGCGGGAGGGCTCACAGATACGCAGTATTTT
CSVELAGGLTDTQYF
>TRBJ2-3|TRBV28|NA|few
TGTGCCACCGTAGCAGATACAGATACGCAGTATTTT
CATVADTDTQYF
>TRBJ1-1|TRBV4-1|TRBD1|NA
TGCGCCAGCAGCGAGGGGGACAGGGCGATGAACACTGAAGCTTTCTTT
CASSEGDRAMNTEAFF
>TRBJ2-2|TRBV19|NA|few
TGTGCCAGTAGTATAATGGGGGGCGGGGAGCTGTTTTTT
CASSIMGGGELFF
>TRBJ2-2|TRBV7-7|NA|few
TGTGCCAGCAGCTCCCCCCATGGGGCCTCCACCGGGGAGCTGTTTTTT
CASSSPHGASTGELFF
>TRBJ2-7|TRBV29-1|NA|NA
TGCAGCGTTGAAACCCCAAATCGGAACGAGCAGTACTTC
CSVETPNRNEQYF
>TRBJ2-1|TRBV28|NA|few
TGTGCCAGCAGTTCCCCACAGCGAAACCCCTCCTACAATGAGCAGTTCTTC
CASSSPQRNPSYNEQFF
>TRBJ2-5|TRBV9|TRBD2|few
TGTGCCAGCAGCGTAGAAGCGGGAGTTGGGCAAGAGACCCAGTACTTC
CASSVEAGVGQETQYF
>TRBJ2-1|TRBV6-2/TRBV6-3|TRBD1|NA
TGTGCCAGCAGTTTATACAGGGGGGATGAGCAGTTCTTC
CASSLYRGDEQFF
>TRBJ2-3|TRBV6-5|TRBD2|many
TGTGCCAGCAGCTCGGGACTAGCGGGTAGCACAGATACGCAGTATTTT
CASSSGLAGSTDTQYF